The 32 T cell receptor beta chains given below trace back to one sample, sequenced in a study of blood T cells in healthy people across ages. A J-beta primer mix and a sample-barcoded 5' primer were used in a second PCR of about 7 to 11 cycles. Using its own MiXCR run on the 5' RACE reads, TCRdb lists one record per CDR3 protein. The table has 1.5 million to 2 million distinct CDR3 sequences, about 49% seen once. What was sequenced was blood. The receptors come from a woman aged 40 to 55 in good health.

This clonotype was seen more than once but under ten times. This chain uses TRBV7-2 with TRBJ2-5; perhaps TRBD2 as D (5 bases). This CDR3 is 13 amino acids long. Deletions cut 8 bases from V and 4 bases from J, with 14 bases between. In germline, CDR1 is SGHTA, CDR2 FQGNSA. As DNA, the CDR3 is TGTGCCAGCCGAGCGGCCCCGAGAGAGACCCAGTACTTC. It translates to CASRAAPRETQYF.

This clonotype has only a few counts. V gene TRBV18 combines with J gene TRBJ2-4; 8 bases fit TRBD1. Per the germline V gene, CDR1 is KGHSH and CDR2 is LQKENI. The CDR3 runs 16 residues. V was clipped by 3 bases and J by 0 bases; unmatched bases: 4. In nucleotides, the CDR3 is TGTGCCAGCTCACCCCCAGGGGGCAGAGCCAAAAACATTCAGTACTTC. Residues: CASSPPGGRAKNIQYF.

This clonotype has just a few counts. CDR3 nucleotides: TGTGCCAGCAGCTTAGGCAGGGGGCTTCAGCCCCAGCATTTT. It yields the protein CASSLGRGLQPQHF. The V and J genes are TRBV7-2 and TRBJ1-5; 8 nucleotides align to TRBD1. Germline V gene lookup returns CDR1 SGHTA and CDR2 FQGNSA. This CDR3 spans 14 amino acids. The V gene end was trimmed by 1 base and the J gene end by 6 bases; junction bases not matched to a gene: 2.

V is TRBV28 and J is TRBJ2-5; possible D gene TRBD1, 7 bases. The CDR3 runs 15 residues. Germline V gene lookup returns CDR1 MDHEN and CDR2 SYDVKM. The V end lost 3 bases, the J end lost 9 bases, and 20 bases lay between the germline ends. CDR3 sequence reads: CASSFFGGQQRAQYF. CDR3 DNA sequence: TGTGCCAGCAGTTTCTTCGGGGGACAGCAAAGGGCCCAGTACTTC. Drawing the rest from reference TRBV28 and TRBJ2-5, the complete variable domain is DVKVTQSSRYLVKRTGEKVFLECVQDMDHENMFWYRQDPGLGLRLIYFSYDVKMKEKGDIPEGYSVSREKKERFSLILESASTNQTSMYLCASSFFGGQQRAQYFGPGTRLLVL.

The J gene is TRBJ1-2, the V gene TRBV4-1; D is undetermined. The CDR3 sequence is 14 residues long. Trimming removed 1 base from V and 4 bases from J, with 10 bases in between. CDR1 is MGHRA and CDR2 is YSYEKL in the germline V gene. This CDR3 reads CASSQGRESYGYTF. In DNA, the CDR3 is TGCGCCAGCAGCCAAGGGCGGGAGAGCTATGGCTACACCTTC.

There are a few counts of this clonotype. The chain couples TRBV7-2 to TRBJ1-6; TRBD1 might be the D (6 bases). CDR3 length equals 15 residues. V was trimmed by 6 bases and J by 8 bases, leaving 17 bases between them. The germline V gene encodes CDR1 SGHTA and CDR2 FQGNSA. The DNA of the CDR3 is TGTGCCAGCAGACAGACCCAGGGGTTGTATTCACCCCTCCACTTT. Translated, it gives CASRQTQGLYSPLHF.

This clonotype appeared a single time. The gene calls are TRBV28 and TRBJ1-4, with D perhaps matching TRBD1 (5 bases). Germline V gene lookup returns CDR1 MDHEN and CDR2 SYDVKM. The CDR3 length is 12 residues. Trimming cost V 3 bases and J 11 bases, with 10 bases left between them. Written as DNA, the CDR3 is TGTGCCAGCAGTTTGGGGCCACGTAAACTGTTTTTT. Amino acids: CASSLGPRKLFF.

This clonotype was picked up one time. V is TRBV20-1 and J is TRBJ2-7; D unclear. The last part of the DNA fits TRBJ2-5 better; the J call may be wrong. The CDR3 has 17 amino acids. Germline V gene data show CDR1 as DFQATT and CDR2 as SNEGSKA (reference sequence). CDR3 residues: CSASERDSSVAQETQYF. The CDR3 nucleotides read TGCAGTGCTAGCGAGAGAGACTCCTCGGTGGCCCAGGAGACCCAGTACTTC.

In the case of this clonotype: A junction boundary mismatches the germline segment, possibly from a read error. The chain recombines TRBV4-3 with TRBJ2-2; D is perhaps TRBD1 (5 bases). This CDR3 comprises 16 residues. CDR1 is LGHNA, CDR2 YSLEER, per germline. CDR3 loop: CASSQVPGLNAGELFF. CDR3 DNA sequence: TGCGCCAGCAGCCAAGTACCAGGGTTGAACGCCGGGGAGCTGTTTTTT.

The rearrangement uses TRBV3-1 and TRBJ2-5; no clear D gene. Per germline, CDR1 LGHDT and CDR2 YNNKEL (reference sequence). The CDR3 loop spans 13 amino acids. Trimming removed 6 bases from V and 4 bases from J, with 12 bases in between. The CDR3 DNA reads as TGTGCCAGCAGGGCGGATAATGGAGAGACCCAGTACTTC. Translated: CASRADNGETQYF.

This clonotype was counted only a few times. One end of the junction does not line up with germline, which may come from a read error. This sequence joins TRBV5-1 and TRBJ2-7; D possibly corresponds to TRBD2 (6 bases). Germline assignment: CDR1 SGHRS and CDR2 YFSETQ. There are 14 residues in the CDR3. The CDR3 DNA is TGTGCCAGGCGGCCATCCGGGACTTTCGCCGAGCAGTACTTC. It encodes CARRPSGTFAEQYF.

This clonotype was observed a single time. The chain couples TRBV7-2 to TRBJ1-2, with TRBD1 matching over 7 bases. Germline V lookup: CDR1 SGHTA, CDR2 FQGNSA. V was pared by 5 bases and J by 4 bases, with 10 bases of the junction left unmatched. The CDR3 loop spans 15 amino acids. The CDR3 nucleotides read TGTGCCAGCAGCCCGCGGACAGGTTCTGGCTATGGCTACACCTTC. It is translated as CASSPRTGSGYGYTF.

There are a few counts of this clonotype. The chain has TRBV18 and TRBJ2-6; 11 positions agree with TRBD2. CDR1 is KGHSH, CDR2 LQKENI, per germline. This CDR3 spans 19 amino acids. The ends lost 4 bases at V and 1 base at J; junction bases unmatched: 9. The CDR3, as DNA: TGTGCCAGCTCACTCCTAGCGGGAGGAACCATATCTGGGGCCAACGTCCTGACTTTC. Protein: CASSLLAGGTISGANVLTF.

The rearrangement links TRBV10-3 to TRBJ1-3; D gene ambiguous. V dropped 2 bases and J dropped 4 bases, with 3 bases sitting between them. The CDR3 has 12 residues. The germline V gene has CDR1 ENHRY and CDR2 SYGVKD. This CDR3 reads CAISEPGNTIYF. CDR3 coding DNA: TGTGCCATCAGTGAGCCGGGAAACACCATATATTTT.

The CDR3 protein is CASSYPFGVQETQYF. CDR3 sequence (DNA): TGTGCCAGCAGTTACCCTTTCGGCGTTCAAGAGACCCAGTACTTC. The chain links TRBV6-6 to TRBJ2-5; no reliable D call. Trimming stripped 2 bases from V and 2 bases from J, with 12 bases between. Germline V gives CDR1 MNHNY, CDR2 SVGAGI (reference sequence). The CDR3 is made up of 15 amino acids.

This clonotype was counted between two and nine times. This chain joins TRBV7-9 and TRBJ2-1, with a possible D match to TRBD1 (5 bases). Trimming removed 2 bases from V and 5 bases from J, with 10 bases in between. Germline-derived CDR1 and CDR2 are SEHNR and FQNEAQ (reference sequence). The CDR3 sequence is 14 residues long. The CDR3 DNA reads TGTGCCAGCAGCTTAAGACAGAGGAACAATGAGCAGTTCTTC. As protein: CASSLRQRNNEQFF. The variable domain in full, with the rest retrieved from reference TRBV7-9 and TRBJ2-1, is DTGVSQNPRHKITKRGQNVTFRCDPISEHNRLYWYRQTLGQGPEFLTYFQNEAQLEKSRLLSDRFSAERPKGSFSTLEIQRTEQGDSAMYLCASSLRQRNNEQFFGPGTRLTVL.

The chain uses TRBV2 and TRBJ2-5; D may be TRBD2 (7 bases). V lost 3 bases and J 13 bases, leaving 18 bases between the germline ends. Germline CDR1 is SNHLY and CDR2 is FYNNEI. The CDR3 is 13 residues long. CDR3 region: CASSDMGGHTPYF. The DNA for the CDR3 is TGTGCCAGCAGTGACATGGGGGGGCACACGCCGTACTTC.

This clonotype was observed a handful of times. The rearrangement uses TRBV20-1 and TRBJ2-6; D tentatively fits TRBD1 or TRBD2 (5 bases each). The CDR3 totals 16 residues. V gave up 6 bases and J gave up 0 bases, with 15 bases separating them. The germline gives CDR1 DFQATT, CDR2 SNEGSKA (reference sequence). Written as DNA, the CDR3 is TGCAGTGCCCCGAGGGACCGAGGCTCTGGGGCCAACGTCCTGACTTTC. This gives the protein CSAPRDRGSGANVLTF.

This rearrangement joins TRBV24-1 to TRBJ1-5; 7 bases fit TRBD1. V lost 4 bases, J lost 0 bases, and 5 bases stayed unmatched. This CDR3 is built from 16 residues. CDR1 is KGHDR, CDR2 SFDVKD, per germline. The CDR3 DNA reads TGTGCCACCAGTGAAATTGACAGGGATAGCAATCAGCCCCAGCATTTT. It encodes CATSEIDRDSNQPQHF.

This chain connects TRBV6-5 to TRBJ2-5; no firm D call. Germline CDR1 reads MNHEY; CDR2 reads SVGAGI. V lost 7 bases, J lost 2 bases, and 8 bases lay in between. The CDR3 contains 12 residues. The CDR3 is CASNNHQETQYF. The CDR3 DNA reads as TGTGCCAGCAACAACCATCAAGAGACCCAGTACTTC.

This chain joins TRBV27 and TRBJ2-1; tentatively, D is TRBD2 (6 bases). With 5 bases removed from V and 10 bases from J, the gap between germline ends came to 21 bases. This CDR3 spans 15 amino acids. CDR1 and CDR2 (germline): MNHEY, SMNVEV (reference sequence). The DNA of the CDR3 is TGTGCCAGCAGTCTCGGGACGGGCCCGCGGGGAGAGCAGTTCTTC. Translation gives CASSLGTGPRGEQFF.

This clonotype was counted between two and nine times. The chain carries TRBV20-1 and TRBJ2-4; D may be TRBD2 (6 bases). V lost 0 bases, J lost 9 bases, and 18 bases lay in between. Germline loops: CDR1 DFQATT, CDR2 SNEGSKA (reference sequence). This CDR3 has 15 residues. CDR3 bases: TGCAGTGCTAGAGATGCTGGCGGGATAAGTACCATTCAGTACTTC. Translated: CSARDAGGISTIQYF.

The chain has TRBV15 and TRBJ2-1; 11 positions match TRBD2. J lost 7 bases, V lost 0 bases, and 17 bases had no gene match. CDR3 length: 20 residues. The germline V gene encodes CDR1 LNHNV and CDR2 YYDKDF (reference sequence). The CDR3 nucleotides read TGTGCCACCAGCAGAGAAGGGGTACTAGCGGGGGCTTCCTGGGCGAATGAGCAGTTCTTC. It is translated as CATSREGVLAGASWANEQFF.

The sample holds a few counts of this clonotype. This chain uses TRBV20-1 with TRBJ1-4, with D maybe TRBD1 (5 bases). The germline V and J ends were trimmed by 3 bases and 8 bases, with 13 bases remaining between them. Germline CDR1 reads DFQATT; CDR2 reads SNEGSKA (reference sequence). The CDR3 spans 13 residues. The CDR3 DNA reads TGCAGTGCTAGGCGGCAGGGCACGGAAAAACTGTTTTTT. It encodes CSARRQGTEKLFF.

This clonotype appeared a few times. The gene calls are TRBV15 and TRBJ1-2, with 8 bases matching TRBD1. The trim removed 3 bases at V and 8 bases at J, leaving 5 bases unmatched. CDR1 LNHNV and CDR2 YYDKDF come from the germline V gene (reference sequence). The length of the CDR3 is 13 residues. The CDR3 nucleotides are TGTGCCACCAGCAGGGGACAGGTCTCCGGCTACACCTTC. Translating it yields CATSRGQVSGYTF.

The chain joins TRBV15 to TRBJ1-4; 7 bases line up with TRBD1. V lost 6 bases to trimming and J lost 5 bases; unmatched junction nucleotides: 9. Germline V gives CDR1 LNHNV, CDR2 YYDKDF (reference sequence). CDR3 length: 15 amino acids. The DNA of the CDR3 is TGTGCCACCAGGTTCGGACAGGTCCAAAATGAAAAACTGTTTTTT. Translated, it gives CATRFGQVQNEKLFF. The full variable domain, rest sourced from reference TRBV15 and TRBJ1-4, is DAMVIQNPRYQVTQFGKPVTLSCSQTLNHNVMYWYQQKSSQAPKLLFHYYDKDFNNEADTPDNFQSRRPNTSFCFLDIRSPGLGDTAMYLCATRFGQVQNEKLFFGSGTQLSVL.

The chain uses TRBV21-1 and TRBJ2-7. TRBV21-1 is termed a pseudogene. The CDR3 contains 15 residues. CDR3 protein: CASSKETDLSYEQYF. The CDR3 DNA reads TGTGCCAGCAGCAAAGAGACGGACCTCTCCTACGAGCAGTACTTC.

This chain links TRBV6-2 or TRBV6-3 with TRBJ1-2; no definite D call. In germline, CDR1 is MNHEY, CDR2 SVGEGT. The CDR3 is 15 residues long. V was pared by 4 bases and J by 8 bases, with 20 bases between. The CDR3 DNA follows: TGTGCCAGCAGTTGCGACACACGCAATTTCTACGGCTACACCTTC. It translates to CASSCDTRNFYGYTF.

A remark on this clonotype: This may stem from a read error, because a much larger clone lies one nucleotide away. The rearrangement links TRBV4-3 to TRBJ2-7; TRBD1 agrees at 8 bases. In germline, CDR1 is LGHNA, CDR2 YSLEER. V was clipped by 2 bases and J by 7 bases; unmatched bases: 13. This CDR3 is 16 amino acids long. CDR3 amino acids: CASSQFLGQDYNEQYF. For the CDR3, the DNA is TGCGCCAGCAGCCAATTTTTGGGACAGGACTACAATGAGCAGTACTTC.

This clonotype has a handful of counts. V usage is TRBV7-2 and J usage is TRBJ2-3; D tentatively reads TRBD1 or TRBD2 (5 bases each). Trimming removed 5 bases from V and 4 bases from J, with 19 bases in between. There are 16 residues in the CDR3. Germline CDR1 reads SGHTA; CDR2 reads FQGNSA. DNA for the CDR3: TGTGCCAGCAGCAGCTCCGGGACCTCAAGGGCAGATACGCAGTATTTT. Translated: CASSSSGTSRADTQYF.

The V call is TRBV29-1, the J call TRBJ2-7; 7 bases agree with TRBD2. Per germline, CDR1 SQVTM and CDR2 ANQGSEA. J was trimmed by 2 bases and V by 5 bases; bases with no gene match: 9. CDR3 length: 14 residues. CDR3 DNA sequence: TGCAGCGTTACCCGGACTAGGAATGCCTACGAGCAGTACTTC. Its translation: CSVTRTRNAYEQYF.

This clonotype was recorded only once. The V and J genes are TRBV6-5 and TRBJ2-1, with TRBD1 as a possible D gene (5 bases). V gave up 6 bases and J gave up 4 bases, with 13 bases separating them. The CDR3 has 14 residues. Germline CDR1 and CDR2: MNHEY and SVGAGI. The CDR3 nucleotides are TGTGCCAGCAGCCAATTTACAGGTTACAATGAGCAGTTCTTC. Its translation: CASSQFTGYNEQFF.